The rows below give T cell receptor beta chains drawn from one sample of a study of technical replicates of blood from several donors. Clones were sequenced by immunoSEQ multiplex PCR, and TCRdb holds only the in-frame ones, with some missing. The table has about 87,000 clones, around 95% seen once. The sequenced sample consisted of T cells isolated from PBMCs. These receptors all stem from a human donor in good health. Each CDR3 is given with its conserved first and last residue. A D gene is named only where the DNA matches it firmly.

CDR3 length: 14
V gene: TRBV4-1
D gene: -
J gene: TRBJ1-2
CDR3 DNA: TGCGCCAGCAGCCAAGATTGGCCCACCCATGGCTACACCTTC
CDR3 protein: CASSQDWPTHGYTF

CDR3 length: 16
V gene: TRBV5-1
D gene: TRBD2
J gene: TRBJ2-3
CDR3 DNA: TGCGCCAGCAGCCCCGGGACTAGTTTGTACACAGATACGCAGTATTTT
CDR3 protein: CASSPGTSLYTDTQYF

CDR3 length: 16
V gene: TRBV15
D gene: TRBD1
J gene: TRBJ1-5
CDR3 DNA: TGTGCCACCAGCAGGAGGACAGGGGGATTAAATCAGCCCCAGCATTTT
CDR3 protein: CATSRRTGGLNQPQHF

CDR3 length: 14
V gene: TRBV27
D gene: -
J gene: TRBJ2-3
CDR3 DNA: TGTGCCAGCAGTTTATTCCCCTCCAGGGATACGCAGTATTTT
CDR3 protein: CASSLFPSRDTQYF

CDR3 length: 15
V gene: TRBV6-4
D gene: TRBD2
J gene: TRBJ2-1
CDR3 DNA: TGTGCCAGCAGTAGGACTAGCGGGAGAGAGAGTGAGCAGTTCTTC
CDR3 protein: CASSRTSGRESEQFF

CDR3 length: 16
V gene: TRBV27
D gene: TRBD1
J gene: TRBJ2-1
CDR3 DNA: TGTGCCAGCAGTTTACTCCGGACAGGGGCCTACAATGAGCAGTTCTTC
CDR3 protein: CASSLLRTGAYNEQFF

CDR3 length: 13
V gene: TRBV5-6
D gene: TRBD1
J gene: TRBJ1-5
CDR3 DNA: TGTGCCAGCAGGAAAACAGGGGATCAGCCCCAGCATTTT
CDR3 protein: CASRKTGDQPQHF

CDR3 length: 13
V gene: TRBV19
D gene: -
J gene: TRBJ2-2
CDR3 DNA: TGTGCCAGTAGTAGACTAAGCACCGGGGAGCTGTTTTTT
CDR3 protein: CASSRLSTGELFF

CDR3 length: 14
V gene: TRBV10-3
D gene: -
J gene: TRBJ2-5
CDR3 DNA: TGTGCCATCAGTGAGTCGCCCACCGGGGAGACCCAGTACTTC
CDR3 protein: CAISESPTGETQYF

CDR3 length: 11
V gene: TRBV5-1
D gene: -
J gene: TRBJ1-2
CDR3 DNA: TGCGCCAGCAGCAAGGGGGATGGCTACACCTTC
CDR3 protein: CASSKGDGYTF

CDR3 length: 13
V gene: TRBV29-1
D gene: -
J gene: TRBJ2-1
CDR3 DNA: TGCAGCGTTGAAAAGACTAGATCTAATGAGCAGTTCTTC
CDR3 protein: CSVEKTRSNEQFF

CDR3 length: 12
V gene: TRBV6-5
D gene: -
J gene: TRBJ1-1
CDR3 DNA: TGTGCCAGCAGTTACGGGGACTTTGAAGCTTTCTTT
CDR3 protein: CASSYGDFEAFF

CDR3 length: 15
V gene: TRBV18
D gene: TRBD1
J gene: TRBJ2-7
CDR3 DNA: TGTGCCAGCTCACCAACCGGGACAGGGGCCCACGAGCAGTACTTC
CDR3 protein: CASSPTGTGAHEQYF

CDR3 length: 12
V gene: TRBV11-3
D gene: -
J gene: TRBJ1-1
CDR3 DNA: TGTGCCAGCAGCTTTCAACAGGGCAGGGCTTTCTTT
CDR3 protein: CASSFQQGRAFF

CDR3 length: 15
V gene: TRBV10-3
D gene: TRBD1
J gene: TRBJ2-3
CDR3 DNA: TGTGCCATCAGTCCCGGGACAGGGACCACAGATACGCAGTATTTT
CDR3 protein: CAISPGTGTTDTQYF